Included here is one T cell receptor beta chain sequence, with context. As yet, its antigen is unknown. The data are from a study of T cells expressing NK-cell markers. Turning to the study itself: Sorted CD3+CD56+NKG2C+, CD3+CD56+NKG2C- and CD3+CD56-NKG2C+ T cells supplied TCR beta repertoires. Eight donors were sequenced, seven testing HCMV-seropositive and one testing seronegative.

In germline, CDR1 is MDHEN, CDR2 SYDVKM. The CDR3 is 17 residues long. UMIs accompanied the 5'RACE template switching by which TCR beta cDNA was made. TCRdb reprocessed the 5' RACE reads; each CDR3 protein has one entry and no DNA is given. The sample's table shows some 460,000 distinct CDR3 sequences. Notes on the study in general: Six donors had dominant NKG2C+ clonotypes that comprised about 1.0-7.5% of their CD8+ T cells.

The origin of this receptor is a woman between 45 and 60 years old in good health. The chain is built from TRBV28 and TRBJ2-4; TCRdb selects TRBD1, and the lack of DNA leaves this call unchecked. The sequencing input was blood T cells: a sorted CD56 or NKG2C T cell subset, CD4+ or CD8+ T cells, or bulk PBMC T cells (not recorded which). The CDR3 here is CASSATVPQLAKNIQYF.